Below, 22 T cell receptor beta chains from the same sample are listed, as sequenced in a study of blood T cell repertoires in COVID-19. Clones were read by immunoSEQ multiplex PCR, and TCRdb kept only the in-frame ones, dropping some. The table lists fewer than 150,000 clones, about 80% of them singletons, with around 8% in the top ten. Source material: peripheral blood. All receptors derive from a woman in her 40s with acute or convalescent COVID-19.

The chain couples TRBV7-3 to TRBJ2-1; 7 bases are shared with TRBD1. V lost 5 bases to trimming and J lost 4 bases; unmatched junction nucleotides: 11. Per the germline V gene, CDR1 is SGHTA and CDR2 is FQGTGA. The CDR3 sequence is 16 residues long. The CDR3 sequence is CASSPTRGQSYNEQFF. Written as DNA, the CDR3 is TGTGCCAGCAGCCCGACCCGGGGACAGTCGTACAATGAGCAGTTCTTC.

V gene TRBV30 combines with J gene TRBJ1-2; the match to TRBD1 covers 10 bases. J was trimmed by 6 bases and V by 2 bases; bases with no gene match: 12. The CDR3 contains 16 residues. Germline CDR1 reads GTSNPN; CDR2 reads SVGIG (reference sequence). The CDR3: CAWSPGTGARANGYTF. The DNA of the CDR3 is TGTGCCTGGAGTCCCGGGACAGGGGCCCGGGCCAATGGCTACACCTTC.

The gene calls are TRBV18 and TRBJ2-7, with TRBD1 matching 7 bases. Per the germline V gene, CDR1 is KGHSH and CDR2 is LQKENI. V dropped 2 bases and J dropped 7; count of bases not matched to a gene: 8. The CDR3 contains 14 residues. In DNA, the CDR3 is TGTGCCAGCTCACCAGACAGGGTCTCGGGGGAGCAGTACTTC. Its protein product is CASSPDRVSGEQYF.

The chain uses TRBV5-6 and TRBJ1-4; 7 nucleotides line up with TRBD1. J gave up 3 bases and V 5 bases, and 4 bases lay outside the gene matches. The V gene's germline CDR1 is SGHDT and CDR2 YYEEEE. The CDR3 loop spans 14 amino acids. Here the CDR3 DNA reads TGTGCCAGCAGACGACAGGGACCTAATGAAAAACTGTTTTTT. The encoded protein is CASRRQGPNEKLFF.

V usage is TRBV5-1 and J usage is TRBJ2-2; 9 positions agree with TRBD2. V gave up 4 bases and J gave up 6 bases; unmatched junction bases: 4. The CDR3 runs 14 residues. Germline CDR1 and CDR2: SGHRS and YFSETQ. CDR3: CASSQGLASGELFF. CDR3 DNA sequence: TGCGCCAGCAGCCAGGGACTAGCCTCCGGGGAGCTGTTTTTT.

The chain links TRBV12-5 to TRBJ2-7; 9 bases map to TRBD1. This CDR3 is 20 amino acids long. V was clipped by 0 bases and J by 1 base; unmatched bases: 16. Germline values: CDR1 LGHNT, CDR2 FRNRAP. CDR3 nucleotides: TGTGCTAGTGGTTTGGTAGTTGGGACAGGGAAAGGGAGGCAGTCCTACGAGCAGTACTTC. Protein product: CASGLVVGTGKGRQSYEQYF.

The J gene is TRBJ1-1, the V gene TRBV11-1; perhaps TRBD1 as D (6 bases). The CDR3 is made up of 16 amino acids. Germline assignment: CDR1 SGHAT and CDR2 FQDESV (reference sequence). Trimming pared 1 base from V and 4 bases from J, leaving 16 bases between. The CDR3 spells CASSLGGTGLGTEAFF. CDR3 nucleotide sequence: TGTGCCAGCAGCTTAGGGGGAACAGGGTTGGGCACTGAAGCTTTCTTT. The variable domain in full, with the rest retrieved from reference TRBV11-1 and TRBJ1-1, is EAEVAQSPRYKITEKSQAVAFWCDPISGHATLYWYRQILGQGPELLVQFQDESVVDDSQLPKDRFSAERLKGVDSTLKIQPAELGDSAMYLCASSLGGTGLGTEAFFGQGTRLTVV.

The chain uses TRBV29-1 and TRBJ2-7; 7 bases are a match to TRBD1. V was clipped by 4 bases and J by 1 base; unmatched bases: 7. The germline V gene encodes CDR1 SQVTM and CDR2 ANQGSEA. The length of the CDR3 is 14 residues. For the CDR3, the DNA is TGCAGCGTTGCCCGGACAGGCAAATCCTACGAGCAGTACTTC. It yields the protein CSVARTGKSYEQYF.

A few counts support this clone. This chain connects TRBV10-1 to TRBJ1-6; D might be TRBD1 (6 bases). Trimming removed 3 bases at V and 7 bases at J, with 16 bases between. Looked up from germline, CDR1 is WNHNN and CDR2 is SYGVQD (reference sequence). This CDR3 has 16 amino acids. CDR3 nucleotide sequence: TGCGCCAGCAGTGATCCCCGGGCAGGGGCGAATTCACCCCTCCACTTT. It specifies CASSDPRAGANSPLHF.

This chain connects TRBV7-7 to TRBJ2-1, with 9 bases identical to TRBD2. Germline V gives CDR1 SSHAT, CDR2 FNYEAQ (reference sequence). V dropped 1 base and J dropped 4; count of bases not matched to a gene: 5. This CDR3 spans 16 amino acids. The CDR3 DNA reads TGTGCCAGCAGCTTAGGCGGGGGGGCAGGATACAATGAGCAGTTCTTC. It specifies CASSLGGGAGYNEQFF.

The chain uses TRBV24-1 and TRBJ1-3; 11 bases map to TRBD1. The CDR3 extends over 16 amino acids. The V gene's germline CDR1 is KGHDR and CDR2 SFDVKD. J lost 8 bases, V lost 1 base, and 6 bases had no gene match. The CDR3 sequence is CATSDFRDRGGDTIYF. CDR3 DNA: TGTGCCACCAGTGATTTCCGGGACAGGGGGGGGGACACCATATATTTT.

In nucleotides, the CDR3 is TGTGCCAGCAGCTCCCTTCCGGGACAGGGGTCCTACGAGCAGTACTTC. Translation gives CASSSLPGQGSYEQYF. The rearrangement uses TRBV7-8 and TRBJ2-7, with TRBD1 matching 10 bases. The CDR3 sequence is 16 residues long. With V trimmed by 4 bases and J by 1 base, 7 bases remained unmatched. The V gene's germline CDR1 is SGHVS and CDR2 FQNEAQ.

CDR3 DNA sequence: TGCAGCGTTGAAGAATTAAGCAGGGGGGCCACCGGGGAGCTGTTTTTT. It yields the protein CSVEELSRGATGELFF. The V and J genes are TRBV29-1 and TRBJ2-2, with D perhaps TRBD1 (7 bases). Trimming took 0 bases from V and 4 from J, leaving 15 bases between them. CDR1 SQVTM and CDR2 ANQGSEA come from the germline V gene. This CDR3 has 16 amino acids.

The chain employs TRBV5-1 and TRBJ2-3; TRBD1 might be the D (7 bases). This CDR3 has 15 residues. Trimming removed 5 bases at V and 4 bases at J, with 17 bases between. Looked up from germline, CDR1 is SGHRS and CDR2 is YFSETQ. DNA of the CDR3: TGCGCCAGCAGGACCATGTTCAGGGGGGCAGATACGCAGTATTTT. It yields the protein CASRTMFRGADTQYF.

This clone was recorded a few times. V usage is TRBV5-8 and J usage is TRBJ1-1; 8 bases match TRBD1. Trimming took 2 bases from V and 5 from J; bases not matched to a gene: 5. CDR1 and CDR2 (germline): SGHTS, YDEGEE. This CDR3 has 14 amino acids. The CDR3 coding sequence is TGTGCCAGCAGCTTTGACAGGGGCTTGACTGAAGCTTTCTTT. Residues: CASSFDRGLTEAFF.

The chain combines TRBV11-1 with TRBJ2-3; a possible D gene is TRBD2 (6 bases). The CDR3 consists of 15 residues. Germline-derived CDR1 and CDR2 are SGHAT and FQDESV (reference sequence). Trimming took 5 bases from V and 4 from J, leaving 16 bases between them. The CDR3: CASSPRSGGSDTQYF. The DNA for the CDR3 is TGTGCCAGCAGCCCCCGGTCCGGGGGTTCAGATACGCAGTATTTT.

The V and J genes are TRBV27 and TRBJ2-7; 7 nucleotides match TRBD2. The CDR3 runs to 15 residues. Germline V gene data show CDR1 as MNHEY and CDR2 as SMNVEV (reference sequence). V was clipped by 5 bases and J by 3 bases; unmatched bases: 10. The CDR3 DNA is TGTGCCAGCAGTCGTTTTGGGGGGGTCCTCTACGAGCAGTACTTC. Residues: CASSRFGGVLYEQYF.

In nucleotides, the CDR3 is TGCAGCTCCTTCCATTGGACAGGGCTTTATAGCAATCAGCCCCAGCATTTT. It translates to CSSFHWTGLYSNQPQHF. This sequence joins TRBV29-1 and TRBJ1-5, with TRBD1 matching over 8 bases. Germline assignment: CDR1 SQVTM and CDR2 ANQGSEA. Unmatched junction bases numbered 15, after V lost 8 bases and J lost 0 bases. This CDR3 is 17 amino acids long.

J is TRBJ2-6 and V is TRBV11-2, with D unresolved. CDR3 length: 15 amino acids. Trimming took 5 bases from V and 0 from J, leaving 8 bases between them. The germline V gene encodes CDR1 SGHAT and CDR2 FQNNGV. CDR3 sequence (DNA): TGTGCCAGCAGCCCTGCCGGCTCTGGGGCCAACGTCCTGACTTTC. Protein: CASSPAGSGANVLTF.

The CDR3 spells CASLTGGEQYF. The DNA for the CDR3 is TGTGCCAGCCTAACGGGAGGGGAGCAGTACTTC. This rearrangement joins TRBV12-3 or TRBV12-4 to TRBJ2-7; the match to TRBD2 covers 8 bases. The V and J ends lost 8 bases and 7 bases, in that order; junction bases with no gene match: 4. The CDR3 contains 11 residues.

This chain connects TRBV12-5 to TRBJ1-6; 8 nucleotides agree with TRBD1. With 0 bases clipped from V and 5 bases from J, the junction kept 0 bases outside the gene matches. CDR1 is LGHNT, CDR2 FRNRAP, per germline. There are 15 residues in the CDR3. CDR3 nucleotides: TGTGCTAGTGGTTTGGTGGACAGGGATAATTCACCCCTCCACTTT. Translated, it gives CASGLVDRDNSPLHF.

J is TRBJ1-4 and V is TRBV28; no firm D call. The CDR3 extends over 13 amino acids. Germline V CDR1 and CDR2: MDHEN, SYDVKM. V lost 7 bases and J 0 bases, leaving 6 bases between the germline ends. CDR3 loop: CASMSATNEKLFF. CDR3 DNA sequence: TGTGCCAGCATGAGTGCAACTAATGAAAAACTGTTTTTT. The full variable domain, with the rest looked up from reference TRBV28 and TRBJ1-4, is DVKVTQSSRYLVKRTGEKVFLECVQDMDHENMFWYRQDPGLGLRLIYFSYDVKMKEKGDIPEGYSVSREKKERFSLILESASTNQTSMYLCASMSATNEKLFFGSGTQLSVL.